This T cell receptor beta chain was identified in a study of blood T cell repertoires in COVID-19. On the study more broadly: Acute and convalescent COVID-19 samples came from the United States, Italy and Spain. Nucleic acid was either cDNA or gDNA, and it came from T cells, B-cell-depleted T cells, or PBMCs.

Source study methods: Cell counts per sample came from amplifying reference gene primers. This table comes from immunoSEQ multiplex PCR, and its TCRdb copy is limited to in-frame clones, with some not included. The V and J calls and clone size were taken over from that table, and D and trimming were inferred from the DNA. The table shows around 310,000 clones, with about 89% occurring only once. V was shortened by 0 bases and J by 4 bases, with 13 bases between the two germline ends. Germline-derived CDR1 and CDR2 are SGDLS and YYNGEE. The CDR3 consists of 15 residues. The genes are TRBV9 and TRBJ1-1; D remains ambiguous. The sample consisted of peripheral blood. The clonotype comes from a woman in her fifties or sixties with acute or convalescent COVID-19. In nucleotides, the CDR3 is TGTGCCAGCAGCGTAGGAAGTGGTTTAGCCACTGAAGCTTTCTTT. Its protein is CASSVGSGLATEAFF.